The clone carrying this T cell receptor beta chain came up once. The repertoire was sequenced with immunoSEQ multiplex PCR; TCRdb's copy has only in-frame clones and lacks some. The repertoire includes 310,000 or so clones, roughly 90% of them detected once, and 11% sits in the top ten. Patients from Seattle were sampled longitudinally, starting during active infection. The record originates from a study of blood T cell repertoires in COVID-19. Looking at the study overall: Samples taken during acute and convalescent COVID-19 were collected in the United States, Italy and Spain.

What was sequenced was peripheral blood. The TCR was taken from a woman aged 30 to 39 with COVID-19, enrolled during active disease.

Here the CDR3 DNA reads TGTGCCAGTAGTGCAGCGAGTTCCTACAATGAGCAGTTCTTC. It yields the protein CASSAASSYNEQFF. The chain employs TRBV19 and TRBJ2-1, with no clear D. V lost 5 bases and J 1 base, leaving 9 bases between the germline ends. In germline, CDR1 is LNHDA, CDR2 SQIVND (reference sequence). The CDR3 is 14 residues long.